This passage covers 18 T cell receptor beta chains from one sample sequenced in a study of Ad26.COV2.S vaccination and SARS-CoV-2 variants. Data came from immunoSEQ multiplex PCR; TCRdb stores just in-frame clones and leaves some out. This repertoire shows some 640,000 clones, about 90% found once; its top ten account for around 1.5%. The treatment: some 19 received Ad26.COV2.S at low or high dose, single or two shots; about 5 received placebo; per-sample allocation not given. Vaccine and placebo recipients were sampled on day 63 after the first injection. The sequenced sample was peripheral blood, obtained in a trial of Ad26.COV2.S vaccine versus placebo. These receptors came from a person between 18 and 60 years old who received the Ad26.COV2.S COVID-19 vaccine or a placebo.

The chain links TRBV5-8 to TRBJ1-5; no reliable D call. Trimming shortened V by 4 bases and J by 4 bases, and 18 bases separated the two germline ends. The CDR3 extends over 16 amino acids. From germline, CDR1 is SGHTS and CDR2 YDEGEE. CDR3: CASSEQHGENNQPQHF. The CDR3 region has the DNA TGTGCCAGCAGCGAACAACACGGAGAGAATAATCAGCCCCAGCATTTT.

The V gene is TRBV7-9, the J gene TRBJ2-2; 14 bases align to TRBD2. J was trimmed by 8 bases and V by 5 bases; bases with no gene match: 4. This CDR3 is 15 amino acids long. Germline V gene data show CDR1 as SEHNR and CDR2 as FQNEAQ (reference sequence). This CDR3 reads CASSTGLAGVGELFF. CDR3 nucleotide sequence: TGTGCCAGCAGCACGGGACTAGCGGGAGTAGGGGAGCTGTTTTTT.

The V and J genes are TRBV24-1 and TRBJ1-2; no clear D. CDR3 length: 11 residues. Germline V CDR1 and CDR2: KGHDR, SFDVKD. Trimming removed 0 bases from V and 8 bases from J, with 3 bases in between. As DNA, the CDR3 is TGTGCCACCAGTGATTTGAACGGCTACACCTTC. This sequence encodes CATSDLNGYTF.

This rearrangement joins TRBV7-6 to TRBJ2-3; no clear D. The CDR3 covers 17 residues. Looked up from germline, CDR1 is SGHVS and CDR2 is FNYEAQ. The V gene lost 5 bases and the J gene lost 1 base, with 19 bases spanning the gap. Here the CDR3 reads CASSPMQRSFGTDTQYF. CDR3 sequence (DNA): TGTGCCAGCAGCCCTATGCAACGGAGCTTTGGCACAGATACGCAGTATTTT.

The chain combines TRBV6-5 with TRBJ1-6; D gene uncertain. Germline V gives CDR1 MNHEY, CDR2 SVGAGI. V was cut by 6 bases and J by 0 bases, with 9 bases left in between. The CDR3 contains 15 residues. The CDR3 DNA reads TGTGCCAGCAGCCTCTGGAGCTCCTATAATTCACCCCTCCACTTT. Amino acids: CASSLWSSYNSPLHF.

This clone appeared a single time. The chain uses TRBV7-2 and TRBJ2-7; D is undetermined. CDR3 length equals 14 residues. The germline V and J ends were trimmed by 0 bases and 3 bases, with 9 bases remaining between them. CDR1 is SGHTA and CDR2 is FQGNSA in the germline V gene. This CDR3 is CASSLAFSNYEQYF. For the CDR3, the DNA is TGTGCCAGCAGCTTAGCCTTCAGCAACTACGAGCAGTACTTC.

The rearrangement uses TRBV6-6 and TRBJ2-1, with D unclear. The CDR3 contains 12 residues. Trimming removed 1 base from V and 4 bases from J, with 2 bases in between. Germline loops: CDR1 MNHNY, CDR2 SVGAGI (reference sequence). The DNA for the CDR3 is TGTGCCAGCAGTTACTTGTACAATGAGCAGTTCTTC. Its protein product is CASSYLYNEQFF.

This clone showed up just a few times. The V and J genes are TRBV4-1 and TRBJ1-1; D remains ambiguous. Deletions cut 0 bases from V and 0 bases from J, with 8 bases between. Looked up from germline, CDR1 is MGHRA and CDR2 is YSYEKL. This CDR3 contains 15 residues. This CDR3 reads CASSQDRAVNTEAFF. CDR3 nucleotides: TGCGCCAGCAGCCAAGATCGGGCAGTGAACACTGAAGCTTTCTTT.

The rearrangement uses TRBV15 and TRBJ2-1; 11 nucleotides agree with TRBD2. V lost 1 base and J lost 0; bases outside the gene matches: 11. Germline CDR1 is LNHNV and CDR2 is YYDKDF (reference sequence). This CDR3 spans 20 amino acids. The CDR3: CATSRAGGLAVISSYNEQFF. For the CDR3, the DNA is TGTGCCACCAGCAGAGCGGGGGGACTAGCGGTGATTAGCTCCTACAATGAGCAGTTCTTC.

The CDR3 DNA sequence: TGTGCCAGCAGCCCCACTACAGGGACCCAGTACTTC. Amino acid sequence: CASSPTTGTQYF. The chain joins TRBV7-2 to TRBJ2-5; D may be TRBD1 (5 bases). V was trimmed by 5 bases and J by 7 bases, leaving 11 bases between them. Germline CDR1 and CDR2: SGHTA and FQGNSA. The CDR3 loop spans 12 amino acids.

The V call is TRBV6-5, the J call TRBJ2-6; a possible D gene is TRBD2 (5 bases). Deletions cut 6 bases from V and 4 bases from J, with 13 bases between. The CDR3 covers 15 residues. Germline V lookup: CDR1 MNHEY, CDR2 SVGAGI. DNA of the CDR3: TGTGCCAGCAGACCTCCGGGGTCCGGGGCCAACGTCCTGACTTTC. Translated: CASRPPGSGANVLTF.

This sequence joins TRBV30 and TRBJ2-3; D gene unclear. The CDR3 loop spans 13 amino acids. V lost 7 bases to trimming and J lost 0 bases, with 11 bases between them. From germline, CDR1 is GTSNPN and CDR2 SVGIG (reference sequence). The CDR3 bases are TGTGCCTCAGAAACCCCTAGCACAGATACGCAGTATTTT. Translation gives CASETPSTDTQYF. The variable domain in full, completed from reference TRBV30 and TRBJ2-3, reads SQTIHQWPATLVQPVGSPLSLECTVEGTSNPNLYWYRQAAGRGLQLLFYSVGIGQISSEVPQNLSASRPQDRQFILSSKKLLLSDSGFYLCASETPSTDTQYFGPGTRLTVL.

V and J are TRBV29-1 and TRBJ2-7; 8 positions match TRBD1. The CDR3 runs 15 residues. Germline-derived CDR1 and CDR2 are SQVTM and ANQGSEA. The ends lost 4 bases at V and 3 bases at J; junction bases unmatched: 11. The CDR3 DNA reads as TGCAGCGTTGCAACCGGGACAGGAAATAACTACGAGCAGTACTTC. Protein: CSVATGTGNNYEQYF.

The rearrangement uses TRBV4-2 and TRBJ2-7; 8 bases agree with TRBD2. Germline CDR1 is LGHNA and CDR2 is YNFKEQ. J gave up 6 bases and V 0 bases, and 13 bases lay outside the gene matches. The CDR3 is 17 amino acids. CDR3 in DNA: TGTGCCAGCAGCCAAGATGGGGGTGGGACTAGTCGGGTCGAGCAGTACTTC. Protein product: CASSQDGGGTSRVEQYF.

The J gene is TRBJ1-3, the V gene TRBV18; D is ambiguous. Trimming removed 4 bases at V and 0 bases at J, with 16 bases between. Germline V gene sequence: CDR1 KGHSH, CDR2 LQKENI. The CDR3 has 17 amino acids. CDR3 in DNA: TGTGCCAGCTCACGAGCCGGGGATCGGCTCTCTGGAAACACCATATATTTT. As protein: CASSRAGDRLSGNTIYF.

The rearrangement links TRBV2 to TRBJ2-7; D possibly corresponds to TRBD1 (5 bases). From germline, CDR1 is SNHLY and CDR2 FYNNEI. The germline V and J ends were trimmed by 5 bases and 7 bases, with 18 bases remaining between them. This CDR3 spans 14 amino acids. This CDR3 is CASSSNQGRGEQYF. In DNA form, the CDR3 reads TGTGCCAGCAGTTCAAACCAGGGCAGAGGTGAGCAGTACTTC.

The chain combines TRBV27 with TRBJ1-2; D perhaps matches TRBD1 (6 bases). Trimming shortened V by 5 bases and J by 2 bases, and 9 bases separated the two germline ends. In germline, CDR1 is MNHEY, CDR2 SMNVEV (reference sequence). The CDR3 is made up of 13 amino acids. CDR3 region: CASSGQGNYGYTF. The CDR3 region has the DNA TGTGCCAGCAGTGGGCAGGGGAACTATGGCTACACCTTC.

This sequence joins TRBV5-6 and TRBJ1-5; 7 bases are a match to TRBD1. Trimming removed 0 bases from V and 5 bases from J; junction bases left unmatched: 2. Germline V gene data show CDR1 as SGHDT and CDR2 as YYEEEE. The CDR3 spans 14 residues. The CDR3 DNA is TGTGCCAGCAGCTTGGCGGGACAGTATCAGCCCCAGCATTTT. The encoded protein is CASSLAGQYQPQHF.